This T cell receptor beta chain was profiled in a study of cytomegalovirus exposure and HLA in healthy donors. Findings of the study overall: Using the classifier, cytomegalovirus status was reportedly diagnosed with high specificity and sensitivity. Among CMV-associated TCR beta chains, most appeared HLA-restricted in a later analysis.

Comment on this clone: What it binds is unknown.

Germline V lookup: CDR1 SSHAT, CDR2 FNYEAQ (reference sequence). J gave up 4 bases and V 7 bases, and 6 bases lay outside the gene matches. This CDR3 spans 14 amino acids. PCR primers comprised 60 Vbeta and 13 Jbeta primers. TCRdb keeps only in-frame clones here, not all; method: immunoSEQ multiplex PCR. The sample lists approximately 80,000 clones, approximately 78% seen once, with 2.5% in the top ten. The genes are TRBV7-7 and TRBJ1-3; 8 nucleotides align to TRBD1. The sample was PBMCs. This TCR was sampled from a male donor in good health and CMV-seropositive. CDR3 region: CASTEDRVGNTIYF. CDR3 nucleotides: TGTGCCAGCACCGAGGACAGGGTAGGAAACACCATATATTTT.